This is a list of T cell receptor beta chains from one sample in a study of blood T cell repertoires in COVID-19. Sequenced by immunoSEQ multiplex PCR; TCRdb stores in-frame clones only, minus some. The table has about 160,000 clones, over 90% seen once. The sample was peripheral blood. Receptors were obtained from a woman aged 60-75 years with COVID-19, enrolled during active disease. The CDR3 runs from the conserved cysteine through the conserved F or W. A D gene is named only where the DNA matches it firmly. Clone size, where shown, is once, few, many, or a class for clones that have expanded.

V: TRBV3-1/TRBV3-2
J: TRBJ1-2
D: NA
size: NA
CDR3: CASSQAGTEVNGYTF
DNA: TGTGCCAGCAGCCAAGCAGGTACAGAAGTTAATGGCTACACCTTC

V: TRBV7-2
J: TRBJ2-7
D: TRBD2
size: NA
CDR3: CASSSPGLAFDEQYF
DNA: TGTGCCAGCAGCTCGCCGGGACTAGCTTTTGACGAGCAGTACTTC

V: TRBV5-1
J: TRBJ2-1
D: TRBD2
size: NA
CDR3: CASSPGLAGGQNEQFF
DNA: TGCGCCAGCAGCCCGGGACTAGCGGGGGGGCAGAATGAGCAGTTCTTC

V: TRBV6-5
J: TRBJ1-1
D: TRBD1
size: NA
CDR3: CASTSTGYTEAFF
DNA: TGTGCCAGCACCTCGACAGGGTACACTGAAGCTTTCTTT

V: TRBV19
J: TRBJ1-5
D: TRBD1
size: NA
CDR3: CASSRTGGRSQPQHF
DNA: TGTGCCAGTAGTCGGACAGGGGGTAGAAGTCAGCCCCAGCATTTT

V: TRBV4-1
J: TRBJ1-6
D: NA
size: NA
CDR3: CASSQLLSSYNSPLHF
DNA: TGCGCCAGCAGCCAACTTCTGTCCTCCTATAATTCACCCCTCCACTTT

V: TRBV6-4
J: TRBJ1-1
D: TRBD1
size: NA
CDR3: CASSINTGGHTEAFF
DNA: TGTGCCAGCAGCATCAATACAGGGGGCCACACTGAAGCTTTCTTT

V: TRBV6-6
J: TRBJ1-1
D: TRBD1
size: NA
CDR3: CASSYSGQHTEAFF
DNA: TGTGCCAGCAGTTACTCGGGACAGCACACTGAAGCTTTCTTT

V: TRBV7-9
J: TRBJ2-1
D: TRBD1
size: NA
CDR3: CASSSGQGADNEQFF
DNA: TGTGCCAGCAGCTCGGGACAGGGGGCGGACAATGAGCAGTTCTTC

V: TRBV4-2
J: TRBJ2-2
D: TRBD2
size: once
CDR3: CASSTTSGGAGELFF
DNA: TGTGCCAGCAGTACTACTAGCGGGGGCGCCGGGGAGCTGTTTTTT

V: TRBV27
J: TRBJ2-1
D: NA
size: NA
CDR3: CASSGGSSYNEQFF
DNA: TGTGCCAGCAGTGGGGGGTCCTCCTACAATGAGCAGTTCTTC

V: TRBV6-2/TRBV6-3
J: TRBJ2-3
D: TRBD2
size: NA
CDR3: CASSFTGTSGGDTDTQYF
DNA: TGTGCCAGCAGTTTTACGGGGACTAGCGGGGGGGATACAGATACGCAGTATTTT

V: TRBV4-3
J: TRBJ1-2
D: TRBD1
size: NA
CDR3: CASSQTGLHRGLSYGYTF
DNA: TGCGCCAGCAGCCAAACGGGCCTCCACAGGGGCCTTAGCTATGGCTACACCTTC

V: TRBV7-2
J: TRBJ1-2
D: TRBD1
size: once
CDR3: CASSLDNRGINYGYTF
DNA: TGTGCCAGCAGCTTAGACAACAGGGGTATCAACTATGGCTACACCTTC

V: TRBV27
J: TRBJ1-2
D: TRBD1
size: NA
CDR3: CASSRQGIYGYTF
DNA: TGTGCCAGCAGCAGACAGGGGATATATGGCTACACCTTC

V: TRBV10-3
J: TRBJ1-3
D: TRBD1
size: NA
CDR3: CAISERGQGVGNTIYF
DNA: TGTGCCATCAGTGAGCGGGGACAGGGGGTTGGAAACACCATATATTTT

V: TRBV5-1
J: TRBJ1-1
D: NA
size: few
CDR3: CASSVSGSGTEAFF
DNA: TGCGCCAGCAGCGTATCAGGGTCTGGCACTGAAGCTTTCTTT

V: TRBV7-2
J: TRBJ2-7
D: NA
size: NA
CDR3: CASSSGRNEQYF
DNA: TGTGCCAGCAGCTCGGGTAGAAACGAGCAGTACTTC

V: TRBV6-1
J: TRBJ1-4
D: TRBD1
size: NA
CDR3: CASSDGTGWRANEKLFF
DNA: TGTGCCAGCAGTGACGGGACAGGGTGGCGGGCTAATGAAAAACTGTTTTTT

V: TRBV7-6
J: TRBJ2-2
D: NA
size: NA
CDR3: CASSFRQADTGELFF
DNA: TGTGCCAGCAGCTTTAGACAGGCGGACACCGGGGAGCTGTTTTTT

V: TRBV5-1
J: TRBJ2-2
D: TRBD2
size: NA
CDR3: CASSLGLAGVLLRNTGELFF
DNA: TGCGCCAGCAGCTTGGGACTAGCGGGGGTCCTACTAAGAAACACCGGGGAGCTGTTTTTT

V: TRBV7-2
J: TRBJ1-2
D: NA
size: NA
CDR3: CASSRRGYYGYTF
DNA: TGTGCCAGCAGCCGCCGGGGTTACTATGGCTACACCTTC

V: TRBV7-9
J: TRBJ1-4
D: TRBD1
size: NA
CDR3: CASSFFGTVNEKLFF
DNA: TGTGCCAGCAGCTTTTTCGGGACAGTTAATGAAAAACTGTTTTTT

V: TRBV30
J: TRBJ1-4
D: NA
size: NA
CDR3: CAWSSRGTANEKLFF
DNA: TGTGCCTGGAGTAGCCGGGGGACGGCTAATGAAAAACTGTTTTTT

V: TRBV7-2
J: TRBJ2-7
D: TRBD2
size: NA
CDR3: CASSAGTSGGAEQYF
DNA: TGTGCCAGCAGCGCAGGGACTAGCGGGGGGGCGGAGCAGTACTTC

V: TRBV18
J: TRBJ1-6
D: NA
size: NA
CDR3: CASSPSYSPLHF
DNA: TGTGCCAGCTCACCGTCGTATTCACCCCTCCACTTT

V: TRBV10-3
J: TRBJ1-2
D: NA
size: NA
CDR3: CAISESNEDYGYTF
DNA: TGTGCCATCAGTGAGTCAAACGAGGACTATGGCTACACCTTC

V: TRBV7-2
J: TRBJ1-2
D: NA
size: NA
CDR3: CASSSSLRVGYTF
DNA: TGTGCCAGCAGCTCGTCGCTGCGGGTTGGCTACACCTTC

V: TRBV13
J: TRBJ2-1
D: TRBD2
size: NA
CDR3: CASSLLAGWGTSEQFF
DNA: TGTGCCAGCAGCTTACTCGCCGGTTGGGGGACTAGTGAGCAGTTCTTC

V: TRBV19
J: TRBJ2-3
D: NA
size: NA
CDR3: CASSATGPDTQYF
DNA: TGTGCCAGTAGTGCTACAGGGCCAGATACGCAGTATTTT

V: TRBV2
J: TRBJ2-3
D: NA
size: NA
CDR3: CASLRTSTDTQYF
DNA: TGTGCCAGTCTTAGGACTAGCACAGATACGCAGTATTTT

V: TRBV6-4
J: TRBJ1-1
D: NA
size: NA
CDR3: CASSDSGAGSSTNTEAFF
DNA: TGTGCCAGCAGTGACTCCGGAGCAGGGTCCTCAACGAACACTGAAGCTTTCTTT

V: TRBV7-3
J: TRBJ2-1
D: NA
size: NA
CDR3: CASSAQPYREGEQFF
DNA: TGTGCCAGCAGCGCACAACCCTACAGGGAGGGTGAGCAGTTCTTC

V: TRBV19
J: TRBJ1-3
D: NA
size: NA
CDR3: CASSILGTTSGNTIYF
DNA: TGTGCCAGTAGTATCTTAGGCACTACCTCTGGAAACACCATATATTTT

V: TRBV4-3
J: TRBJ1-5
D: TRBD1
size: NA
CDR3: CASSPGTGNQPQHF
DNA: TGCGCCAGCAGCCCCGGGACAGGGAATCAGCCCCAGCATTTT

V: TRBV11-2
J: TRBJ2-7
D: NA
size: once
CDR3: CASSLAGSYEQYF
DNA: TGTGCCAGCAGCTTAGCAGGAAGCTACGAGCAGTACTTC

V: TRBV3-1/TRBV3-2
J: TRBJ2-6
D: NA
size: NA
CDR3: CASSSAGANVLTF
DNA: TGTGCCAGCAGCAGCGCTGGGGCCAACGTCCTGACTTTC

V: TRBV5-1
J: TRBJ2-6
D: NA
size: once
CDR3: CASSLTAGIRSGANVLTF
DNA: TGCGCCAGCAGCTTGACGGCGGGGATTCGCTCTGGGGCCAACGTCCTGACTTTC

V: TRBV9
J: TRBJ1-1
D: TRBD1
size: NA
CDR3: CASSPRQGGAEAFF
DNA: TGTGCCAGCAGCCCAAGACAGGGCGGGGCTGAAGCTTTCTTT

V: TRBV9
J: TRBJ1-1
D: TRBD1
size: once
CDR3: CASSAETGAHTEAFF
DNA: TGTGCCAGCAGCGCAGAGACAGGGGCCCACACTGAAGCTTTCTTT

V: TRBV3-1/TRBV3-2
J: TRBJ2-1
D: TRBD2
size: NA
CDR3: CASSHPRLAGTFEQFF
DNA: TGTGCCAGCAGCCACCCCCGACTAGCGGGGACGTTTGAGCAGTTCTTC

V: TRBV2
J: TRBJ1-2
D: TRBD1
size: NA
CDR3: CASSEILTGGTDGYTF
DNA: TGTGCCAGCAGTGAGATTTTAACAGGGGGCACTGATGGCTACACCTTC

V: TRBV6-2/TRBV6-3
J: TRBJ2-7
D: NA
size: NA
CDR3: CASSYPDSPHLYF
DNA: TGTGCCAGCAGTTACCCGGACAGTCCTCATCTGTACTTC

V: TRBV5-1
J: TRBJ1-1
D: NA
size: NA
CDR3: CASSFGHRETEAFF
DNA: TGCGCCAGCAGCTTTGGGCACAGGGAGACTGAAGCTTTCTTT

V: TRBV7-8
J: TRBJ2-5
D: NA
size: NA
CDR3: CASKSQQAEETQYF
DNA: TGTGCCAGCAAATCGCAACAGGCGGAAGAGACCCAGTACTTC

V: TRBV7-3
J: TRBJ1-6
D: TRBD1
size: NA
CDR3: CASSLQSGQGSSPLHF
DNA: TGTGCCAGCAGCTTACAGTCCGGACAGGGAAGCTCACCCCTCCACTTT

V: TRBV7-2
J: TRBJ2-5
D: NA
size: NA
CDR3: CASSLVLQETQYF
DNA: TGTGCCAGCAGCTTAGTGCTACAAGAGACCCAGTACTTC

V: TRBV3-1/TRBV3-2
J: TRBJ2-7
D: NA
size: few
CDR3: CASSHPAGPSSYEQYF
DNA: TGTGCCAGCAGCCACCCAGCGGGCCCTAGCTCCTACGAGCAGTACTTC

V: TRBV2
J: TRBJ1-2
D: NA
size: NA
CDR3: CASSEALLGAGGGYTF
DNA: TGTGCCAGCAGTGAAGCGCTTCTGGGGGCCGGAGGTGGCTACACCTTC

V: TRBV5-8
J: TRBJ2-3
D: TRBD2
size: NA
CDR3: CASSLVGSGGQSTDTQYF
DNA: TGTGCCAGCAGCTTGGTTGGTAGCGGGGGCCAAAGCACAGATACGCAGTATTTT

V: TRBV7-8
J: TRBJ1-5
D: TRBD1
size: NA
CDR3: CASSPLPIPLFGQGVTDSNQPQHF
DNA: TGTGCCAGCAGCCCACTTCCCATCCCCTTATTCGGACAGGGGGTGACCGATAGCAATCAGCCCCAGCATTTT

V: TRBV23-1
J: TRBJ1-3
D: NA
size: NA
CDR3: CASSLRGTQSSGNTIYF
DNA: TGCGCCAGCAGTCTACGGGGGACGCAGAGCTCTGGAAACACCATATATTTT

V: TRBV12-3/TRBV12-4
J: TRBJ2-2
D: NA
size: NA
CDR3: CASSATSAGELFF
DNA: TGTGCCAGCAGTGCGACTAGTGCCGGGGAGCTGTTTTTT